The 23 T cell receptor beta chains given below trace back to one sample, sequenced in a study of beta chain features in type 1 diabetes. Investigators reverse transcribed all isolated RNA, so they sequenced expressed TCRB transcripts. Here immunoSEQ multiplex PCR was the method, and the copy in TCRdb shows in-frame clones only, minus some. The data contain around 99,000 clones, almost 40% of them singletons. Sequenced material: stem cell memory CD4+ T cells from blood. These receptors were obtained from a woman between 18 and 29 years old in good health.

The chain carries TRBV28 and TRBJ2-5; a weak D match, TRBD2 (5 bases). Germline CDR1 reads MDHEN; CDR2 reads SYDVKM. The CDR3 is made up of 11 amino acids. Trimming removed 6 bases at V and 10 bases at J, with 12 bases between. CDR3: CASRRARGQYF. The CDR3 nucleotides are TGTGCCAGCAGGCGGGCGCGCGGCCAGTACTTC.

The J gene is TRBJ1-3, the V gene TRBV10-3, with a tentative D call TRBD1 (6 bases). With 0 bases removed from V and 4 bases from J, the gap between germline ends came to 13 bases. The CDR3 is 16 amino acids. The germline V gene encodes CDR1 ENHRY and CDR2 SYGVKD. The CDR3 region has the DNA TGTGCCATCAGTGAGTCACAGGGAAGTTTGGGAAACACCATATATTTT. It encodes CAISESQGSLGNTIYF.

The CDR3 DNA reads TGCAGCACCCTCCACACAGGGAGCCCAGACTGGGAACAAGAGACCCAGTACTTC. Translation gives CSTLHTGSPDWEQETQYF. The chain combines TRBV29-1 with TRBJ2-5, with D perhaps matching TRBD1 (6 bases). This CDR3 region has 18 residues. Trimming cost V 8 bases and J 2 bases, with 30 bases left between them. CDR1 and CDR2 from the germline V gene are SQVTM and ANQGSEA.

The chain employs TRBV28 and TRBJ2-5; D call uncertain. Trimming cost V 6 bases and J 0 bases, with 5 bases left between them. The CDR3 covers 12 residues. Germline CDR1 is MDHEN and CDR2 is SYDVKM. CDR3 DNA sequence: TGTGCCAGCAGCCGAGACCAAGAGACCCAGTACTTC. Protein product: CASSRDQETQYF.

A few counts support this clone. The CDR3 DNA is TGCGCCAGCACCAGGGGACAGAAGAACACTGAAGCTTTCTTT. Translated, it gives CASTRGQKNTEAFF. V usage is TRBV5-1 and J usage is TRBJ1-1; 7 bases are a match to TRBD1. The V gene's germline CDR1 is SGHRS and CDR2 YFSETQ. The junction had 6 bases not matched to a gene; V was cut back by 6 bases and J by 1 base. The length of the CDR3 is 14 residues. The full variable domain, completed using reference TRBV5-1 and TRBJ1-1, is KAGVTQTPRYLIKTRGQQVTLSCSPISGHRSVSWYQQTPGQGLQFLFEYFSETQRNKGNFPGRFSGRQFSNSRSEMNVSTLELGDSALYLCASTRGQKNTEAFFGQGTRLTVV.

This clone came up a few times. This chain joins TRBV19 and TRBJ2-7; no clear D. Between the trimmed V and J ends, which lost 3 bases and 2 bases, there was a span of 11 bases. The CDR3 runs 14 residues. The germline CDR1 and CDR2 sequences are LNHDA and SQIVND (reference sequence). In DNA form, the CDR3 reads TGTGCCAGTAGTATCGGTCGAGGAGCCTACGAGCAGTACTTC. This gives the protein CASSIGRGAYEQYF.

The gene calls are TRBV19 and TRBJ1-2, with 9 bases aligning to TRBD1. Germline V gene lookup returns CDR1 LNHDA and CDR2 SQIVND (reference sequence). CDR3 size: 15 residues. Trimming took 5 bases from V and 6 from J; bases not matched to a gene: 10. CDR3 protein: CASSPWDRDMDGYTF. CDR3 DNA: TGTGCCAGTAGTCCCTGGGACAGGGATATGGATGGCTACACCTTC. Using reference TRBV19 and TRBJ1-2 for the parts outside the CDR3, the full variable domain is DGGITQSPKYLFRKEGQNVTLSCEQNLNHDAMYWYRQDPGQGLRLIYYSQIVNDFQKGDIAEGYSVSREKKESFPLTVTSAQKNPTAFYLCASSPWDRDMDGYTFGSGTRLTVV.

CDR3: CASGYFGRGIYEQYF. For the CDR3, the DNA is TGCGCCAGTGGATATTTCGGAAGAGGAATCTACGAGCAGTACTTC. This chain joins TRBV5-1 and TRBJ2-7, with D unresolved. The CDR3 runs to 15 residues. The germline gives CDR1 SGHRS, CDR2 YFSETQ. Trimming took off 8 bases at V and 3 bases at J, with 21 bases between the two ends.

The chain couples TRBV9 to TRBJ2-1; tentatively, D is TRBD1 (6 bases). Deletions cut 1 base from V and 3 bases from J, with 8 bases between. In germline, CDR1 is SGDLS, CDR2 YYNGEE. CDR3 length: 14 amino acids. DNA for the CDR3: TGTGCCAGCAGCGTATTAGGGGGCTACAATGAGCAGTTCTTC. Protein sequence: CASSVLGGYNEQFF.

This chain uses TRBV15 with TRBJ1-1; D is possibly TRBD1 (5 bases). The CDR3 length is 18 residues. The V end was cut by 1 base, the J end by 2 bases, with 20 bases between. CDR1 and CDR2 from the germline V gene are LNHNV and YYDKDF (reference sequence). The CDR3 loop is CATSRAYLGGGGNTEAFF. CDR3 nucleotides: TGTGCCACCAGCAGAGCTTACCTGGGGGGGGGAGGAAACACTGAAGCTTTCTTT.

This clone was observed a few times. V is TRBV28 and J is TRBJ1-1; TRBD1 might be the D (6 bases). Trimming removed 8 bases at V and 0 bases at J, with 13 bases between. The CDR3 is 14 amino acids. Germline V CDR1 and CDR2: MDHEN, SYDVKM. The CDR3 sequence is CASRPGDLNTEAFF. Written as DNA, the CDR3 is TGTGCCAGCCGCCCAGGGGACCTGAACACTGAAGCTTTCTTT.

This clone was found a few times. This chain joins TRBV6-4 and TRBJ2-7; 7 nucleotides match TRBD2. The CDR3 length is 14 residues. Trimming removed 5 bases from V and 3 bases from J; junction bases left unmatched: 7. Per germline, CDR1 MRHNA and CDR2 SNTAGT. The CDR3 sequence: CASSPGAGSYEQYF. DNA for the CDR3: TGTGCCAGCAGTCCGGGAGCGGGAAGCTACGAGCAGTACTTC.

The J gene is TRBJ2-2, the V gene TRBV5-1, with a possible D match to TRBD1 (6 bases). Per germline, CDR1 SGHRS and CDR2 YFSETQ. CDR3 length: 16 residues. The germline V and J ends were trimmed by 5 bases and 0 bases, with 14 bases remaining between them. The CDR3 nucleotides are TGCGCCAGCAGGGGTGGGACACGGGCGAACACCGGGGAGCTGTTTTTT. It is translated as CASRGGTRANTGELFF.

The CDR3 here is CASSTDRMNTEAFF. CDR3 nucleotides: TGTGCCAGTAGTACCGACAGGATGAACACTGAAGCTTTCTTT. V gene TRBV19 combines with J gene TRBJ1-1; D is possibly TRBD1 (6 bases). V lost 4 bases, J lost 0 bases, and 9 bases lay in between. Germline CDR1 LNHDA, CDR2 SQIVND (reference sequence). This CDR3 contains 14 residues.

The V call is TRBV4-1, the J call TRBJ2-7, with TRBD1 matching over 7 bases. Trimming took 2 bases from V and 4 from J; bases not matched to a gene: 5. Germline V CDR1 and CDR2: MGHRA, YSYEKL. This CDR3 is built from 14 residues. The CDR3 sequence: CASSQPDRSYEQYF. CDR3 sequence (DNA): TGCGCCAGCAGCCAACCGGACAGGAGTTACGAGCAGTACTTC.

The V call is TRBV5-6, the J call TRBJ2-5, with D unclear. The length of the CDR3 is 11 residues. Germline loops: CDR1 SGHDT, CDR2 YYEEEE. Trimming removed 2 bases at V and 4 bases at J, with 3 bases between. As DNA, the CDR3 is TGTGCCAGCAGCTTCCGAGAGACCCAGTACTTC. Amino acids: CASSFRETQYF.

The rearrangement uses TRBV5-6 and TRBJ2-7, with a weak D call TRBD2 (6 bases). The V gene's germline CDR1 is SGHDT and CDR2 YYEEEE. The CDR3 is made up of 13 amino acids. The V end was cut by 2 bases, the J end by 3 bases, with 9 bases between. The CDR3 sequence: CASSFGSFYEQYF. As DNA, the CDR3 is TGTGCCAGCAGCTTCGGGAGTTTCTACGAGCAGTACTTC.

The chain links TRBV7-2 to TRBJ2-3; TRBD2 matches at 8 bases. J lost 3 bases, V lost 1 base, and 3 bases had no gene match. Germline V gives CDR1 SGHTA, CDR2 FQGNSA. The CDR3 contains 15 residues. CDR3 nucleotide sequence: TGTGCCAGCAGCTTAGGTAGCGGGGCTACAGATACGCAGTATTTT. Encoded protein: CASSLGSGATDTQYF.

The chain employs TRBV5-1 and TRBJ2-1; 9 bases line up with TRBD1. V gave up 7 bases and J gave up 7 bases; unmatched junction bases: 3. Germline lookup yields CDR1 SGHRS and CDR2 YFSETQ. The CDR3 totals 12 residues. The DNA for the CDR3 is TGCGCCAGCCGACAGGGGGGAAATGAGCAGTTCTTC. Protein product: CASRQGGNEQFF.

This clone was found a few times. This chain links TRBV4-1 with TRBJ1-5; 10 bases map to TRBD1. The germline CDR1 and CDR2 sequences are MGHRA and YSYEKL. The J segment lost 0 bases and the V segment lost 1 base, leaving 6 bases of the junction unmatched. The CDR3 runs 18 residues. The CDR3 region has the DNA TGCGCCAGCAGCCAAGTAGGGACAGGGGCGTATAGCAATCAGCCCCAGCATTTT. Residues: CASSQVGTGAYSNQPQHF.

The J gene is TRBJ2-5, the V gene TRBV7-3; 7 bases map to TRBD2. Trimming cost V 6 bases and J 2 bases; bases outside gene matches: 12. CDR1 is SGHTA, CDR2 FQGTGA, per germline. This CDR3 is 16 amino acids long. DNA of the CDR3: TGTGCCAGCAGTTCCGTGGGGGGACTACTACAAGAGACCCAGTACTTC. Its protein is CASSSVGGLLQETQYF.

CDR3 bases: TGTGCCAGCGAAGGGGTGGATCAGCCCCAGCATTTT. Translated, it gives CASEGVDQPQHF. The rearrangement uses TRBV28 and TRBJ1-5, with D possibly TRBD1 on 5 matching bases. V was clipped by 8 bases and J by 5 bases, with 10 bases between them. The CDR3 is made up of 12 amino acids. The germline V gene encodes CDR1 MDHEN and CDR2 SYDVKM.

The chain has TRBV5-1 and TRBJ2-3, with 8 bases that match TRBD2. Trimming took 0 bases from V and 9 from J; bases not matched to a gene: 12. Germline assignment: CDR1 SGHRS and CDR2 YFSETQ. CDR3 size: 16 residues. The CDR3 sequence: CASSLGIGRAEGTQYF. Here the CDR3 DNA reads TGCGCCAGCAGCTTGGGTATCGGGAGGGCCGAGGGAACGCAGTATTTT.